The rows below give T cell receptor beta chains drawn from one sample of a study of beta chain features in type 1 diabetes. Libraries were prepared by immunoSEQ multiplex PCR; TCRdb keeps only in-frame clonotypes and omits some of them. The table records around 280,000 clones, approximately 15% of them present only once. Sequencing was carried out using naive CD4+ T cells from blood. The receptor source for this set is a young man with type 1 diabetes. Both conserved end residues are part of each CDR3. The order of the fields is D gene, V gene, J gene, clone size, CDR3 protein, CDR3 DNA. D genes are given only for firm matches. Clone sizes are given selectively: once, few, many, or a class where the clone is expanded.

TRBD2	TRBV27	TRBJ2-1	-	CASSPKERGAVSYNEQFF	TGTGCCAGCAGCCCTAAAGAGCGGGGGGCCGTCTCCTACAATGAGCAGTTCTTC
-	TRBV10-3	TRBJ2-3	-	CAISPSTDTQYF	TGTGCCATCAGCCCAAGCACAGATACGCAGTATTTT
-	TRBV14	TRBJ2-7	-	CASSPRVTYEQYF	TGTGCCAGCAGCCCCAGGGTAACCTACGAGCAGTACTTC
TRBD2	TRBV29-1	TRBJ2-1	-	CSPRLADYNEQFF	TGCAGCCCGAGACTAGCAGACTACAATGAGCAGTTCTTC
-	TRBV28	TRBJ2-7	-	CASSFSRGSWEEPYF	TGTGCCAGCAGTTTCTCGCGGGGATCATGGGAAGAGCCGTACTTC
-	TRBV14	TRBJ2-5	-	CASSQDPRETQYF	TGTGCCAGCAGCCAAGATCCACGGGAGACCCAGTACTTC
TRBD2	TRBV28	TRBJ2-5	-	CASSSWSGRGETQYF	TGTGCCAGCAGCTCCTGGAGCGGGAGGGGAGAGACCCAGTACTTC
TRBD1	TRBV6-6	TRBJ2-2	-	CASIDRGVVGELFF	TGTGCCAGCATTGACAGGGGAGTGGTCGGGGAGCTGTTTTTT
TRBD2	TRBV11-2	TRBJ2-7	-	CASSLVRGGWEQYF	TGTGCCAGCAGCTTAGTGCGGGGGGGTTGGGAGCAGTACTTC
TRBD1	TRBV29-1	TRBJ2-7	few	CSVEGQGAYEQYF	TGCAGCGTTGAGGGACAGGGCGCCTACGAGCAGTACTTC
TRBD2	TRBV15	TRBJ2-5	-	CATSSGSGGLGTQYF	TGTGCCACCAGCAGCGGTAGCGGGGGCCTAGGGACCCAGTACTTC
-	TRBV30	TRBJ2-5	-	CAWNPGVGTQYF	TGTGCCTGGAACCCAGGGGTGGGGACCCAGTACTTC
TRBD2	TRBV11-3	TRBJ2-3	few	CASSLGIAGAQYF	TGTGCCAGCAGCTTAGGGATCGCGGGGGCGCAGTATTTT
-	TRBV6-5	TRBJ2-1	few	CASSYNGNEQFF	TGTGCCAGCAGTTACAACGGCAATGAGCAGTTCTTC
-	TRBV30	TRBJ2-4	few	CAWSVTQNQYF	TGTGCCTGGAGTGTAACACAGAATCAGTACTTC
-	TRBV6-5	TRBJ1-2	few	CASSYSGRGTYGYTF	TGTGCCAGCAGTTACTCGGGCCGTGGGACATATGGCTACACCTTC
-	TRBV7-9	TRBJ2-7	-	CASSLGQIYEQYF	TGTGCCAGCAGCTTAGGGCAGATCTACGAGCAGTACTTC
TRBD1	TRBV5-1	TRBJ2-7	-	CASSFRDRGDEQYF	TGCGCCAGCAGCTTCCGGGACAGGGGAGACGAGCAGTACTTC
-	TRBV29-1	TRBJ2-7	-	CSAVRDGSSYEQYF	TGCAGCGCCGTAAGGGACGGGAGCTCCTACGAGCAGTACTTC
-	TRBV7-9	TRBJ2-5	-	CASSYDRSKETQYF	TGTGCCAGCAGCTATGACAGGTCAAAAGAGACCCAGTACTTC
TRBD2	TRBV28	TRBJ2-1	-	CASSFPTSGAYNEQFF	TGTGCCAGCAGTTTCCCAACTAGCGGGGCATACAATGAGCAGTTCTTC
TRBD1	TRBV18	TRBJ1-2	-	CASSRTGDHGYTF	TGTGCCAGCTCGCGGACAGGGGACCATGGCTACACCTTC
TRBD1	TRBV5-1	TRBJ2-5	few	CASSLRQGTAETQYF	TGCGCCAGCAGCCTCAGACAGGGGACTGCAGAGACCCAGTACTTC
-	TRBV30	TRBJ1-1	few	CAWRQGSGTEAFF	TGTGCCTGGAGGCAGGGCTCTGGCACTGAAGCTTTCTTT
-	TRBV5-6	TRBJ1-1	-	CASSFGVPNTEAFF	TGTGCCAGCAGCTTCGGGGTCCCGAACACTGAAGCTTTCTTT
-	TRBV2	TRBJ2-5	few	CASRSEETQYF	TGTGCCAGCAGATCGGAAGAGACCCAGTACTTC
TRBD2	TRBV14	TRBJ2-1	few	CASRRTSGTYNEQFF	TGTGCCAGCCGCCGAACTAGCGGAACTTACAATGAGCAGTTCTTC
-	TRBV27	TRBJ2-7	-	CASSSLGRLSYEQYF	TGTGCCAGCAGTTCCTTGGGCCGGTTGAGTTACGAGCAGTACTTC
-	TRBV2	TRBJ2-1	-	CASSDPRRRNEQFF	TGTGCCAGCAGTGATCCTAGGCGCCGTAATGAGCAGTTCTTC
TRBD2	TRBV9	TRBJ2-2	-	CASRREGLSGELFF	TGTGCCAGCCGACGGGAGGGCCTTAGCGGGGAGCTGTTTTTT
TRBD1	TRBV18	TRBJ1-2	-	CASSLTGTGDGYTF	TGTGCCAGCTCACTAACCGGGACAGGGGATGGCTACACCTTC
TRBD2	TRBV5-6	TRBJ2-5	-	CASSLSGIETQYF	TGTGCCAGCAGCTTGAGCGGGATTGAGACCCAGTACTTC
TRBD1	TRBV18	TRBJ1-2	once	CASSPPTGTGPRTHTF	TGTGCCAGCTCACCACCGACCGGGACAGGACCTCGGACGCACACCTTC
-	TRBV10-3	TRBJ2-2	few	CAISGRAAGDTGELFF	TGTGCCATCAGTGGTAGGGCGGCAGGGGACACCGGGGAGCTGTTTTTT
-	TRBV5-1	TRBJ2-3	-	CASSLTIQGDTQYF	TGCGCCAGCAGCTTGACAATCCAGGGGGATACGCAGTATTTT
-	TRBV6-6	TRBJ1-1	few	CASTPGEANTEAFF	TGTGCCAGCACCCCCGGGGAGGCGAACACTGAAGCTTTCTTT
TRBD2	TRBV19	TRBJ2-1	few	CASQTAGGRYNEQFF	TGTGCCAGTCAAACTGCGGGGGGACGATACAATGAGCAGTTCTTC
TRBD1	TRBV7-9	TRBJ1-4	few	CASSSFDRDTEKLFF	TGTGCCAGCAGCTCATTCGACAGGGACACTGAAAAACTGTTTTTT